This T cell receptor beta chain was retrieved from a study of tumor-infiltrating lymphocytes in localized non-small cell lung cancer. For the study at large: Resected tumor was paired with non-adjacent uninvolved lung from the same patient.

Measured with immunoSEQ multiplex PCR; TCRdb has only the in-frame clones, and not every one. The sample shows under 25,000 clones, roughly 71% of them seen only once. CDR1 and CDR2 (germline): MNHNS, SASEGT. CDR3 size: 18 residues. Deletions cut 0 bases from V and 4 bases from J, with 19 bases between. This clone was found once. This clonotype was obtained from a human donor with non-small cell lung cancer. The chain recombines TRBV6-1 with TRBJ2-1; weak D call: TRBD2 (5 bases). Specimen: lung tumor tissue. CDR3 loop: CASSEALRSAAPYNEQFF. DNA for the CDR3: TGTGCCAGCAGTGAAGCGCTTCGGTCAGCGGCGCCGTACAATGAGCAGTTCTTC.